The 15 T cell receptor beta chains below all came from one sample that was sequenced in a study of spatial heterogeneity in lung cancer. Documented time point: sample taken at primary tumor resection. Tumor, nontumor lung or frozen PBMC supplied whole RNA, sequenced without sorting. TCRdb re-derived calls from the 5' RACE reads in MiXCR, one entry per CDR3 protein. This sample has some 15,000 distinct CDR3 sequences, with 7.5% to 8.5% found just once. Sequencing used PBMCs, obtained at surgery. All receptors derive from a female donor with early-stage non-small cell lung cancer.

This clonotype was detected only a few times. The chain employs TRBV28 and TRBJ2-7; D is undetermined. The germline CDR1 and CDR2 sequences are MDHEN and SYDVKM. CDR3 size: 13 residues. Between the trimmed V and J ends, which lost 5 bases and 2 bases, there was a span of 10 bases. The CDR3 sequence: CASSPPPAYEQYF. The CDR3 bases are TGTGCCAGCAGTCCCCCGCCAGCCTACGAGCAGTACTTC.

This clonotype was picked up many times. V gene TRBV12-3 or TRBV12-4 combines with J gene TRBJ1-1; D not resolved. The CDR3 length is 13 residues. The ends were cut back, 3 bases at V and 3 bases at J, with 8 bases in the middle. CDR3: CASSLSGDTEAFF. The CDR3 nucleotides are TGTGCCAGCAGTTTGTCAGGAGACACTGAAGCTTTCTTT.

This clonotype was recorded only once. This rearrangement joins TRBV29-1 to TRBJ2-5; D unclear. The CDR3 extends over 13 amino acids. Germline lookup yields CDR1 SQVTM and CDR2 ANQGSEA. Trimming removed 4 bases from V and 5 bases from J, with 14 bases in between. The CDR3 DNA reads as TGCAGCGTTGTAAGCAGGTTTGCGGAGACCCAGTACTTC. It specifies CSVVSRFAETQYF.

This clonotype was recorded many times. The gene calls are TRBV20-1 and TRBJ2-7, with a tentative D call TRBD1 (5 bases). V lost 6 bases, J lost 0 bases, and 12 bases lay in between. The CDR3 loop spans 13 amino acids. Germline-derived CDR1 and CDR2 are DFQATT and SNEGSKA (reference sequence). The CDR3 spells CSAAWGGSYEQYF. Here the CDR3 DNA reads TGCAGTGCAGCGTGGGGCGGCTCCTACGAGCAGTACTTC.

In this sample, this clonotype turned up a few times. The chain combines TRBV12-3 or TRBV12-4 with TRBJ1-5; 9 bases line up with TRBD1. The CDR3 runs 17 residues. The J segment lost 5 bases and the V segment lost 6 bases, leaving 14 bases of the junction unmatched. CDR3 region: CASSHGTGTLFDQPQHF. CDR3 DNA: TGTGCCAGCAGCCACGGGACAGGGACATTATTTGATCAGCCCCAGCATTTT.

This clonotype was recorded many times. V gene TRBV4-3 combines with J gene TRBJ1-4, with 7 bases matching TRBD1. Germline assignment: CDR1 LGHNA and CDR2 YSLEER. This CDR3 comprises 15 residues. Trimming at V came to 3 bases and at J to 8 bases, leaving 9 bases not matched to a gene. CDR3 in DNA: TGCGCCAGCAGCCATCAGACAGGGCCCCGAGAAAAACTGTTTTTT. Amino acids: CASSHQTGPREKLFF.

In this sample, this clonotype turned up many times. V usage is TRBV7-6 and J usage is TRBJ1-1; D is uncertain. Germline CDR1 reads SGHVS; CDR2 reads FNYEAQ. The CDR3 has 14 amino acids. The V and J ends lost 1 base and 0 bases respectively, with 6 bases between them. Written as DNA, the CDR3 is TGTGCCAGCAGCTTAGGTAACATGAACACTGAAGCTTTCTTT. Translating it yields CASSLGNMNTEAFF.

This clonotype occurred many times. The rearrangement links TRBV20-1 to TRBJ1-5; no clear D. The germline CDR1 and CDR2 sequences are DFQATT and SNEGSKA (reference sequence). The germline V and J ends were trimmed by 0 bases and 4 bases, with 13 bases remaining between them. This CDR3 contains 15 residues. The CDR3 DNA reads TGCAGTGCTAGAGATGGGTCCGGAGGGAATCAGCCCCAGCATTTT. Translating it yields CSARDGSGGNQPQHF.

This sequence joins TRBV6-1 and TRBJ1-4, with a weak D call TRBD1 (5 bases). The CDR3 totals 15 residues. The V and J ends lost 6 bases and 8 bases respectively, with 19 bases between them. Germline V gene data show CDR1 as MNHNS and CDR2 as SASEGT. The CDR3 loop reads CASSAVGTSTEKLFF. CDR3 nucleotide sequence: TGTGCCAGCAGCGCCGTGGGGACCTCAACCGAAAAACTGTTTTTT.

This clonotype has just a few counts. V is TRBV5-4 and J is TRBJ2-3; D may be TRBD2 (5 bases). The CDR3 covers 15 residues. The V gene lost 0 bases and the J gene lost 1 base, with 9 bases spanning the gap. Germline V gene sequence: CDR1 SGHNT, CDR2 YYREEE (reference sequence). CDR3 protein: CASSLGRGGTDTQYF. The CDR3 bases are TGTGCCAGCAGCTTGGGACGGGGAGGCACAGATACGCAGTATTTT.

This clonotype is categorized as medium-sized. The chain is built from TRBV6-2 or TRBV6-3 and TRBJ2-5; tentatively, D is TRBD2 (5 bases). Trimming cost V 5 bases and J 5 bases, with 12 bases left between them. The germline CDR1 and CDR2 sequences are MNHEY and SVGEGT. This CDR3 has 13 residues. This CDR3 reads CASSSSEAETQYF. Written as DNA, the CDR3 is TGTGCCAGCAGTAGCTCGGAGGCCGAGACCCAGTACTTC.

As for this clonotype: A much larger clone differs by one base, so this may be a read error. Because it lacks the conserved phenylalanine or tryptophan at the end, this CDR3 is likely a read error. V gene TRBV11-2 combines with J gene TRBJ2-5, with 7 bases aligning to TRBD2. The germline V gene encodes CDR1 SGHAT and CDR2 FQNNGV. J lost 7 bases, V lost 5 bases, and 4 bases had no gene match. This CDR3 has 12 residues. DNA for the CDR3: TGTGCCAGCAGCCCGCCGGGGGGGACCCAGTACATC. Protein: CASSPPGGTQYI.

This clonotype was counted only a few times. The genes are TRBV27 and TRBJ2-5; D could derive from TRBD1 or TRBD2 (6 bases each). The V end lost 1 base, the J end lost 5 bases, and 8 bases lay between the germline ends. The germline V gene has CDR1 MNHEY and CDR2 SMNVEV (reference sequence). CDR3 length: 13 amino acids. The CDR3 protein is CASSLYGGETQYF. In DNA, the CDR3 is TGTGCCAGCAGTTTATACGGGGGCGAGACCCAGTACTTC.

This clonotype was seen at least ten times. V is TRBV10-3 and J is TRBJ2-5, with TRBD1 as a possible D gene (6 bases). Germline V gene sequence: CDR1 ENHRY, CDR2 SYGVKD. CDR3 length equals 13 residues. V dropped 3 bases and J dropped 3 bases, with 8 bases sitting between them. In nucleotides, the CDR3 is TGTGCCATCAGTGAAAGACAGGAAGAGACCCAGTACTTC. It specifies CAISERQEETQYF.

This chain uses TRBV28 with TRBJ2-7; D is perhaps TRBD2 (6 bases). This CDR3 contains 14 residues. Germline CDR1 and CDR2: MDHEN and SYDVKM. V dropped 3 bases and J dropped 0 bases, with 9 bases sitting between them. CDR3 DNA sequence: TGTGCCAGCAGTTTTGGCGGGACCTCCTACGAGCAGTACTTC. Protein product: CASSFGGTSYEQYF.